This TCR beta chain was captured in a study of circulating CD8 cells and anti-PD-1 response in melanoma (TCRdb year 2020). A note on the overall study: Nivolumab was administered to patients intravenously at 3 mg/kg every 2 weeks. Patients with complete or partial responses were counted as responders, while patients with stable or progressive disease (RECIST v1.1) were counted as non-responders. On on-treatment samples, PD-1 was detected using a biotinylated anti-human IgG4 antibody. The TCR repertoire analysis was performed on approximately 11 melanoma patients, comprising 7 non-responders and 4 responders. Of the roughly 13 patients in the melanoma cohort, anti-PD-1 was received as first-line therapy by seven patients, and prior targeted therapy or immunotherapy had been received by six patients. Findings and caveats that apply to the study as a whole: Because material was limited, most experiments were generally run without replicates. Repertoires were largely private between subsets, with under 7.5% of TRB clonotypes shared at M1; sharing was highest between DPOS and TIGIT. The highest diversity was observed in the DNEG repertoire, similar and higher clonality was shown by the PD-1 and DPOS repertoires, and the lowest diversity was found in the TIGIT repertoires. Only baseline and M1 samples from a small cohort with few responders were used in the published TCR repertoire comparisons. Both treatment-naive and previously treated patients were included in the cohort, and this mixing was noted by the authors as something that could influence results. Because tumor material could not be accessed, tumor reactivity was instead assessed with peptide assays on expanded sorted subsets.

V is shortened by 7 bases, J by 0 bases, and the region joining them spans 16 bases. Via the germline V gene (reference sequence), CDR1 is DFQATT and CDR2 SNEGSKA. The CDR3 runs 15 residues from the cysteine to the phenylalanine. Just CDR3 DNA is preserved here, 45 bases in frame from base 1. The sequencing machine was a NextSeq 500. The QIAseq Immune Repertoire RNA Library Kit, Human TCR Panel was used to prepare TCR libraries from approximately 15 ng of total RNA. TCR libraries were sequenced on an Illumina NextSeq with a Mid Output V2 kit, using asymmetric 261x41 paired-end reads. Every TCR library was diluted to 4 to 5 nM, then pooled, denatured and loaded at 0.85 to 1 pM. Turning to the authors' computational methods: TCR FASTQ files were processed in the QIAGEN GeneGlobe Data Analysis Center, and downstream analysis was performed in R 3.5.2. To get clonality, Shannon entropy was normalized by the log of the number of unique productive sequences and the result was subtracted from one. Fisher exact tests at 5% FDR, run separately within each subset, picked out TRA or TRB clonotypes whose abundance differed between baseline and M1. Differentially abundant clonotypes were categorized as emerging, expanding, contracting or non-expanding/contracting. Morisita's overlap index was used to measure how much repertoires overlapped between patients. TCRdb reanalyzed the raw reads on its own, using fastp at Q25 for trimming and MiXCR for clone calling, and kept in-frame beta chains. Rows merge per CDR3 protein into single entries with the most common DNA and genes. TCRdb, not the original authors, processed these V and J calls. This sample has around 2,500 distinct CDR3 sequences in its table, and over 7% of those were observed once. Approximately 2.8% of the sample is held by the ten biggest clonotypes.

This clonotype was detected a few times. Its antigen target is currently unknown. No much larger clone is present one base from it, and per-base qualities are unavailable. A BD FACSAria II cell sorter was used to sort four subsets, defined by PD-1 and/or TIGIT, from live CD3+CD8+TCRalphabeta+ cells. To characterize relevance to anti-PD-1 therapy response, circulating CD8 T cells were sorted into four subsets based on PD-1 and TIGIT expression. For each sorted CD8 T-cell subset, both the TCR alpha and TCR beta chains were sequenced. Peripheral blood was collected at three points: before the first anti-PD-1 injection, after two injections and after four injections. PBMCs were isolated immediately by Ficoll gradient centrifugation. Until use, PBMCs were cryopreserved in liquid nitrogen in RPMI containing approximately 20% FCS and roughly 10% DMSO. After thawing, PBMCs were stained with a viability dye plus antibodies against CD3, CD8alpha, TCRalphabeta, PD-1 and TIGIT. The RNeasy Kit was used to extract total RNA, and all samples came in with a RIN above 7.

This TCR was sampled from a human donor with melanoma. This specimen consisted of CD8+ T cells from PBMCs, obtained at baseline or after one month of anti-PD-1 therapy (not recorded which). This chain joins TRBV20-1 to TRBJ2-1, with no reliable assignment of the D segment. The nucleotide sequence reads TGCAGTGTCCCCCCTTCCCAGAACTCCTACAATGAGCAGTTCTTC. The translation is CSVPPSQNSYNEQFF.